This TCR beta chain was captured in a study of T cells in Graves' hyperthyroidism and ophthalmopathy. The source material, RNA transcripts, was used to amplify TCR beta CDR3 regions. The HTBI set primed first-round TCR CDR3 RT-PCR. TCRdb itself ran the multiplex PCR reads through MiXCR, one entry per CDR3 protein. The table includes 550,000 to 800,000 distinct CDR3 sequences, roughly 15% detected once. The length of the CDR3 is 14 residues. Germline CDR1 GTSNPN, CDR2 SVGIG (reference sequence). Trimming shortened V by 4 bases and J by 5 bases, and 15 bases separated the two germline ends. Stable Graves' hyperthyroidism meant no ophthalmopathy progression within 18 months. Diagnoses used clinical symptoms, serum thyroxine and TRAb, thyroid ultrasound and orbital computed tomography.

This chain uses TRBV30 with TRBJ2-1, with no clear D. This TCR was recovered from a young man with Graves' hyperthyroidism. Specimen: blood. In nucleotides, the CDR3 is TGTGCCTGGAAGAGGTTGTCTGAACACAATGAGCAGTTCTTC. Translated: CAWKRLSEHNEQFF.